This T cell receptor beta chain emerged from a study of shared clonotypes between healthy human individuals. The overall study: Serving as donors were a couple of women and three men, whose ages spanned 18 to 49.

Germline loops: CDR1 SGHTA, CDR2 FQGNSA. The CDR3 loop spans 15 amino acids. V lost 0 bases and J 3 bases, leaving 12 bases between the germline ends. Clones were read by immunoSEQ multiplex PCR, and TCRdb kept only the in-frame ones, dropping some. The table includes approximately 2.5 million clones, around 94% detected once. As for this clone: Its target is not known.

Nashville, Tennessee was home to all donors, who were Caucasian adults. Findings and limits, study-wide: The study found lower generation probabilities in non-shared clonotypes than in those shared by all four donors.

This chain uses TRBV7-2 with TRBJ2-7; unclear D gene. The sequenced sample was naive CD4+ T cells sorted from blood. Subset denoted: CD45RA+ positively selected. The origin of this receptor is a young man in good health. This CDR3 reads CASSLAFYGDYEQYF. The CDR3 region has the DNA TGTGCCAGCAGCTTAGCCTTCTACGGTGACTACGAGCAGTACTTC.